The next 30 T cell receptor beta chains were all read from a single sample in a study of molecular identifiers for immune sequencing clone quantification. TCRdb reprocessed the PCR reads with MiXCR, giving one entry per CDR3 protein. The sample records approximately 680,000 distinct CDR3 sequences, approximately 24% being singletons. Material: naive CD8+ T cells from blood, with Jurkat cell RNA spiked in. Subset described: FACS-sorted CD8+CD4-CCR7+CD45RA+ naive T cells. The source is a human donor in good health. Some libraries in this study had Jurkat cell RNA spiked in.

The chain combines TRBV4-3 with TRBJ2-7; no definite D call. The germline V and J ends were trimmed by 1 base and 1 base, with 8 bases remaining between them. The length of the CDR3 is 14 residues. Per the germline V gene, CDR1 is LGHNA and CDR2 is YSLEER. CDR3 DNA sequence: TGCGCCAGCAGCCAAGGGGCAGCATCCTACGAGCAGTACTTC. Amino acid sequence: CASSQGAASYEQYF.

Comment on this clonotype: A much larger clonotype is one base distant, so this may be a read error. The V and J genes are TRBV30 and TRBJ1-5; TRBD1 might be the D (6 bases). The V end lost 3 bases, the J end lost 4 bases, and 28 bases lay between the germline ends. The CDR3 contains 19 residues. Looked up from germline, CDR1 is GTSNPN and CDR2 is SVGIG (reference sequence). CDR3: CAWSRLGDMGLYRNQPQHF. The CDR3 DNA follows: TGTGCCTGGAGCCGGCTCGGGGACATGGGGTTATATAGAAATCAGCCCCAGCATTTT.

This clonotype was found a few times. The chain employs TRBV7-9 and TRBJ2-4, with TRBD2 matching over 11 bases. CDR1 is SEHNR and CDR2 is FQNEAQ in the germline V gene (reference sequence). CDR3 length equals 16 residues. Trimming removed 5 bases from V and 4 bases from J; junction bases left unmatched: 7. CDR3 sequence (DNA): TGTGCCAGCAGCCCCCCCCTAGCGGGAGGTAAAAACATTCAGTACTTC. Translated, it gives CASSPPLAGGKNIQYF.

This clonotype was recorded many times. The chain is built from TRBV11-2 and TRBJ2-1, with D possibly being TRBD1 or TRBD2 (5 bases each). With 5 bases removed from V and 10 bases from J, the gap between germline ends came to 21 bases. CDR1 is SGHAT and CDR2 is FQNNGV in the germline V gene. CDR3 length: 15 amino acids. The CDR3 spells CASSRNPGRIEEQFF. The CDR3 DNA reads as TGTGCCAGCAGCCGAAATCCGGGACGCATAGAAGAGCAGTTCTTC.

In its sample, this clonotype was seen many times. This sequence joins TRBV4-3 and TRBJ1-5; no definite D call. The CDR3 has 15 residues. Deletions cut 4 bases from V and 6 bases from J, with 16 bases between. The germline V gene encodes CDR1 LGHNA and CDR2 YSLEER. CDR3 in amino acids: CASSRDAVNGQPQHF. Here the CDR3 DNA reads TGCGCCAGCAGCCGAGATGCCGTCAATGGTCAGCCCCAGCATTTT.

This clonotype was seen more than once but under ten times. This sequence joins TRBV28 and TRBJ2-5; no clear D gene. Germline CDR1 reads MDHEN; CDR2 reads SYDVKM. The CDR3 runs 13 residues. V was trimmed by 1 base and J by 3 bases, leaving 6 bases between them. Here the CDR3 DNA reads TGTGCCAGCAGTTTATATGGAAAAGAGACCCAGTACTTC. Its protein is CASSLYGKETQYF.

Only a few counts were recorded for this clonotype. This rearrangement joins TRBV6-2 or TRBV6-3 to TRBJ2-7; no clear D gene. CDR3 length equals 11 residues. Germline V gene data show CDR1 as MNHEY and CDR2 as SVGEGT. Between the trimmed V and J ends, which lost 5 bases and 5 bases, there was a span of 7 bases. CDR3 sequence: CASSTSHEQYF. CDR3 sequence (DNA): TGTGCCAGCAGTACAAGCCACGAGCAGTACTTC.

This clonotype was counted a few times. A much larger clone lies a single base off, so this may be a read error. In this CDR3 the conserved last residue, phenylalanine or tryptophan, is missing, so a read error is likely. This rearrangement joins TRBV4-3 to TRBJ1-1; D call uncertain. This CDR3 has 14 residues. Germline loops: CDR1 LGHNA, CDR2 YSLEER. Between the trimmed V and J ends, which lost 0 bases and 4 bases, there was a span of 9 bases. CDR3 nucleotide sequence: TGCGCCAGCAGCCAAGATAGCATCACCACTGAAGCTTTCTGT. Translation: CASSQDSITTEAFC.

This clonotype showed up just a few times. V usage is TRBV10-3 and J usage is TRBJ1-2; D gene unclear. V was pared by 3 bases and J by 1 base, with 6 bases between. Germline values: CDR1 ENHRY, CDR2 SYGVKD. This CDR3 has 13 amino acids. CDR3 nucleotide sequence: TGTGCCATCAGTGAAGACGGTAACTATGGCTACACCTTC. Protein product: CAISEDGNYGYTF.

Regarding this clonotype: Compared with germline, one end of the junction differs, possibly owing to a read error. The CDR3 bases are TGTGCCATCAGTTTGGGCCGGGCCCAGGGAATTCGAGGCTACACCTTC. Its translation is CAISLGRAQGIRGYTF. V usage is TRBV12-3 or TRBV12-4 and J usage is TRBJ1-2; maybe TRBD1 (5 bases). CDR3 length: 16 amino acids.

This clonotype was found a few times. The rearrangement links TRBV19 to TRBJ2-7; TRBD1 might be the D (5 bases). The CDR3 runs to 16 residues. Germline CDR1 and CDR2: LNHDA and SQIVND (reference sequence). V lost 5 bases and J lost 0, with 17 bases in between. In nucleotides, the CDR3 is TGTGCCAGTAGTCCGAAGGGGATGTTAGGCTCCTACGAGCAGTACTTC. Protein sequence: CASSPKGMLGSYEQYF.

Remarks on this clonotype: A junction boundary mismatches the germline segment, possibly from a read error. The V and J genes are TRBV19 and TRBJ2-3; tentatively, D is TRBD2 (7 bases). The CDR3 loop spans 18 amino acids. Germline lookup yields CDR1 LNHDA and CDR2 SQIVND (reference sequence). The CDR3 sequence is CASSMGTPRAGAKDTRYF. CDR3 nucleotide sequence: TGTGCCAGTAGTATGGGAACCCCACGGGCGGGGGCGAAAGATACGCGGTATTTT. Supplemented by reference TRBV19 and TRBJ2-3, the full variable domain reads DGGITQSPKYLFRKEGQNVTLSCEQNLNHDAMYWYRQDPGQGLRLIYYSQIVNDFQKGDIAEGYSVSREKKESFPLTVTSAQKNPTAFYLCASSMGTPRAGAKDTRYFGPGTRLTVL.

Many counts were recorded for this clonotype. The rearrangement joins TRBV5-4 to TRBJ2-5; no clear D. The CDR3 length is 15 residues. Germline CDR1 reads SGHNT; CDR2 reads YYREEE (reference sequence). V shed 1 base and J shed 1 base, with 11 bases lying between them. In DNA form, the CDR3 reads TGTGCCAGCAGCTTGTTTGTACAGCCCCAAGAGACCCAGTACTTC. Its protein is CASSLFVQPQETQYF.

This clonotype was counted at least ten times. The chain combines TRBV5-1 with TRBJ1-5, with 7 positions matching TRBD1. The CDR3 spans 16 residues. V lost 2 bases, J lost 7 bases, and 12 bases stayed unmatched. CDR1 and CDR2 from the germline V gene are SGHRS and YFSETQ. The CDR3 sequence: CASSLYPGTAGQPQHF. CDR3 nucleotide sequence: TGCGCCAGCAGCTTATATCCCGGGACAGCTGGGCAGCCCCAGCATTTT.

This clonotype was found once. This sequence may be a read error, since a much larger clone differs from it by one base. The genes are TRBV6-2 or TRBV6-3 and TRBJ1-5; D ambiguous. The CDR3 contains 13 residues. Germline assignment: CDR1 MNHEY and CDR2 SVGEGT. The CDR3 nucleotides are TGTGCCAGCGATCAGCGTTCGGCTCAGCCCCTGCATTTT. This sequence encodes CASDQRSAQPLHF.

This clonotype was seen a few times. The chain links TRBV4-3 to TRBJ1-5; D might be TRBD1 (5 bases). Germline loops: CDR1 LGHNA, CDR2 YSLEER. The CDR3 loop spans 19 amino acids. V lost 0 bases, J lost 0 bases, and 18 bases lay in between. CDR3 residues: CASSQDLGTEGYSNQPQHF. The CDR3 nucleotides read TGCGCCAGCAGCCAAGATCTAGGGACGGAAGGTTATAGCAATCAGCCCCAGCATTTT.

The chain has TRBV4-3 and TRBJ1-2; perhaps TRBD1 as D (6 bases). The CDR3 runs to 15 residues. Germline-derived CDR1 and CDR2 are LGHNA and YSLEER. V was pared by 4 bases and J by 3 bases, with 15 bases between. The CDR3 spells CASSLTSTGDYGYTF. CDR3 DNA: TGCGCCAGCAGCCTTACTTCGACAGGAGACTATGGCTACACCTTC.

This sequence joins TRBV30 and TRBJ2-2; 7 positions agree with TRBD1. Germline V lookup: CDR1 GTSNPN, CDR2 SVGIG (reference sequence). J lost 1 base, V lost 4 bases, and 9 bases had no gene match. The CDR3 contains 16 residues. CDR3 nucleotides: TGTGCCTGGAAAATCTCCGGGACAGTGAACACCGGGGAGCTGTTTTTT. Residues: CAWKISGTVNTGELFF.

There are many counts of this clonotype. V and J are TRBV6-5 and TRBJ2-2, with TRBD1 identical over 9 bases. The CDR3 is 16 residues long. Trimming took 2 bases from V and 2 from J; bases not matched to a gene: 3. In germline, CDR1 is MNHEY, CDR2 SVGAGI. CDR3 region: CASSYGQGPNTGELFF. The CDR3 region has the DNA TGTGCCAGCAGTTACGGACAGGGGCCAAACACCGGGGAGCTGTTTTTT.

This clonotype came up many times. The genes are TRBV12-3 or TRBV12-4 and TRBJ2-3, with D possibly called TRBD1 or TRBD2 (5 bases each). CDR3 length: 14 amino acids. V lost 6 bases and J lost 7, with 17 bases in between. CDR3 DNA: TGTGCCAGCAGAAGGGGCCCCGGACTTAATACGCAGTATTTT. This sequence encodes CASRRGPGLNTQYF.

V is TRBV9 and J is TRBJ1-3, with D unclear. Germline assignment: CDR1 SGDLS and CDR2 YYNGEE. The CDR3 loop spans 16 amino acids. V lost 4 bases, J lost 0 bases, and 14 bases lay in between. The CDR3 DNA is TGTGCCAGCAGCCCCGACGAGTTGAGCTCTGGAAACACCATATATTTT. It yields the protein CASSPDELSSGNTIYF.

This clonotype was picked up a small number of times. CDR3 nucleotides: TGTGCCAGCAGCCTCCTGCGGGATCTGGGGCCAGATACGCAGTATTTT. Its translation: CASSLLRDLGPDTQYF. This chain joins TRBV27 and TRBJ2-3; a weak D match, TRBD2 (6 bases). The V and J ends lost 6 bases and 4 bases respectively, with 20 bases between them. Germline V gene sequence: CDR1 MNHEY, CDR2 SMNVEV (reference sequence). CDR3 length equals 16 residues.

The CDR3 DNA reads as TGTGCCACCCGGACTAGCGGGAACCAAGAGACCCAGTACTTC. Its protein product is CATRTSGNQETQYF. The J gene is TRBJ2-5, the V gene TRBV10-3; 12 bases fit TRBD2. CDR1 and CDR2 from the germline V gene are ENHRY and SYGVKD. The CDR3 spans 14 residues. With 10 bases clipped from V and 0 bases from J, the junction kept 3 bases outside the gene matches.

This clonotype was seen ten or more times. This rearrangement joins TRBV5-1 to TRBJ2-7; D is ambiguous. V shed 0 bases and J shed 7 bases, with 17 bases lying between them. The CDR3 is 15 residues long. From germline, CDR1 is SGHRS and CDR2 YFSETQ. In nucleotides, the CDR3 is TGCGCCAGCAGCTTGGTCGGACCTCACCTCGGGGAGCAGTACTTC. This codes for CASSLVGPHLGEQYF.

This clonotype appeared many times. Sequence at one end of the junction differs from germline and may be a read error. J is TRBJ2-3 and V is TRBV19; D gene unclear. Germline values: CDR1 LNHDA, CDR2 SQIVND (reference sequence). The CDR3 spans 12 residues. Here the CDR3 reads CASSTSTDTQYF. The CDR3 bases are TGTGCCAGCAGTACTAGCACAGATACGCAGTATTTT.

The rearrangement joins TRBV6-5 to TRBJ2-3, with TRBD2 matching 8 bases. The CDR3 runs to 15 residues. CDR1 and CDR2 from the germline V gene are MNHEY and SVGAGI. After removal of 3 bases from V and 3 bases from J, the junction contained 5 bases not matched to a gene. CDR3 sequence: CASSYTGGVTDTQYF. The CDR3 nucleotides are TGTGCCAGCAGTTATACGGGGGGGGTTACAGATACGCAGTATTTT.

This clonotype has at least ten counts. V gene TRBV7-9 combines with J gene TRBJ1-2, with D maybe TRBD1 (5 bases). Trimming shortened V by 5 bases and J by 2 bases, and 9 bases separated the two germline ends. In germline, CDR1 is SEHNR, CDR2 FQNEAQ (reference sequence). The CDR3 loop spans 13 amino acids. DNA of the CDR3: TGTGCCAGCAGCCCCCAGGGAAACTATGGCTACACCTTC. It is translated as CASSPQGNYGYTF.

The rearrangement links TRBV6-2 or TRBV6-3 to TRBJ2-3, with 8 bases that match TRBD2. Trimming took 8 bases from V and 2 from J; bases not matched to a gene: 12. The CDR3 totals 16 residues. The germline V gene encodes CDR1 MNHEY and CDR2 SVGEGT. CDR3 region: CASGRVLAGYTDTQYF. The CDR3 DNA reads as TGTGCCAGCGGACGAGTGTTAGCGGGATACACAGATACGCAGTATTTT.

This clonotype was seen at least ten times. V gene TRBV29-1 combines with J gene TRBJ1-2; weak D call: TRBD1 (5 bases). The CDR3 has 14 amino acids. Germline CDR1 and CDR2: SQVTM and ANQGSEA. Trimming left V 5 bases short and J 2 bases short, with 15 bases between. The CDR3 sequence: CSVSTDLGNYGYTF. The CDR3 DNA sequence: TGCAGCGTTTCGACAGATTTGGGCAACTATGGCTACACCTTC.

CDR3 amino acids: CASSPAGGVGDEQFF. For the CDR3, the DNA is TGTGCCAGCAGTCCGGCAGGTGGGGTAGGTGATGAGCAGTTCTTC. The chain recombines TRBV7-6 with TRBJ2-1; no clear D gene. V shed 6 bases and J shed 8 bases, with 20 bases lying between them. Germline CDR1 and CDR2: SGHVS and FNYEAQ. This CDR3 has 15 amino acids.